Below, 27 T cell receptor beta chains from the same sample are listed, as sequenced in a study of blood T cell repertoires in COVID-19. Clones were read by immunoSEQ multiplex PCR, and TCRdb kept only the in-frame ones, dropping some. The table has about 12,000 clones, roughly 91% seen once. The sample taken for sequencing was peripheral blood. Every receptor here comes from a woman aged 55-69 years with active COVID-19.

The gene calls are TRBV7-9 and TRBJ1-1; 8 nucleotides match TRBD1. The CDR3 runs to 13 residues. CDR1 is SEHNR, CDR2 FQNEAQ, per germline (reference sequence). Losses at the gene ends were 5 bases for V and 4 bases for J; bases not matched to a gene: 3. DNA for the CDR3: TGTGCCAGCAGCGGGCAGGGGGCCACTGAAGCTTTCTTT. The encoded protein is CASSGQGATEAFF.

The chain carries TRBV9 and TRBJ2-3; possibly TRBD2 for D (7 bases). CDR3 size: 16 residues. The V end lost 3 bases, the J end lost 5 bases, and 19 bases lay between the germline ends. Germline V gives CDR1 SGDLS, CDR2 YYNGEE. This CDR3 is CASSARWGGVQDTQYF. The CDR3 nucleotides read TGTGCCAGCAGCGCCCGTTGGGGGGGCGTTCAAGATACGCAGTATTTT.

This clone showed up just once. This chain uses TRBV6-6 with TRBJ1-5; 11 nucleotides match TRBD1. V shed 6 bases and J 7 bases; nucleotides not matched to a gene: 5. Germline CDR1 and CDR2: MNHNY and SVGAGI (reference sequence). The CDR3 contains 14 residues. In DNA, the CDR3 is TGTGCCAGCAGGGACAGGGGGCAGGGGCAGCCCCAGCATTTT. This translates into CASRDRGQGQPQHF.

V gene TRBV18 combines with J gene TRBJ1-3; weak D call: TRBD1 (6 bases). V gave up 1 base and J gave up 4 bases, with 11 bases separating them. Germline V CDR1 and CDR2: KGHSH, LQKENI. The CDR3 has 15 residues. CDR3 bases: TGTGCCAGCTCACCACGGGACAATCAGGGAAACACCATATATTTT. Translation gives CASSPRDNQGNTIYF.

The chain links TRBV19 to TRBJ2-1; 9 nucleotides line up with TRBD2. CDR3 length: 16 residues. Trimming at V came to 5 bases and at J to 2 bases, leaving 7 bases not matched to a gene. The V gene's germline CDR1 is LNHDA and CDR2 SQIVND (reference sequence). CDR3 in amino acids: CASSARLAEPYNEQFF. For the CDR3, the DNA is TGTGCCAGTAGTGCACGACTAGCGGAGCCCTACAATGAGCAGTTCTTC.

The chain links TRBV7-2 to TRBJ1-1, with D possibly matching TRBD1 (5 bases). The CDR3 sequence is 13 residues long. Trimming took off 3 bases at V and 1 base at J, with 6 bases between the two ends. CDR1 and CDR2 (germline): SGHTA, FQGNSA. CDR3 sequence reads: CASSLGRNTEAFF. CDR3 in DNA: TGTGCCAGCAGCTTGGGGCGGAACACTGAAGCTTTCTTT.

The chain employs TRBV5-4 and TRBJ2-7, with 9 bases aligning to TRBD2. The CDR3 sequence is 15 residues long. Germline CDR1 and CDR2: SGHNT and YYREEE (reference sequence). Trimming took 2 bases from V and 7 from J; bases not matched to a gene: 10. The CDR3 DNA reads TGTGCCAGCAGCTTATCCGGCGGGAGGGCGCGAGAGCAGTACTTC. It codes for CASSLSGGRAREQYF.

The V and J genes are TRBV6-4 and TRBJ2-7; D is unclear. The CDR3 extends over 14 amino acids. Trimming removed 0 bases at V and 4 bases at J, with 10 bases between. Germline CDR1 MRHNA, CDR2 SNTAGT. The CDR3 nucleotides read TGTGCCAGCAGTGACTCGAACAGAGCTTACGAGCAGTACGTC. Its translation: CASSDSNRAYEQYV.

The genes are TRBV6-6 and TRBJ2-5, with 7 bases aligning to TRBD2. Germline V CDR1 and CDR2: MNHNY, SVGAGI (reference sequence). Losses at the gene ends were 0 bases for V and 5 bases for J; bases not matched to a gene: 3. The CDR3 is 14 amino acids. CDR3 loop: CASSYSSSGETQYF. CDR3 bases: TGTGCCAGCAGTTACTCTAGTAGCGGGGAGACCCAGTACTTC.

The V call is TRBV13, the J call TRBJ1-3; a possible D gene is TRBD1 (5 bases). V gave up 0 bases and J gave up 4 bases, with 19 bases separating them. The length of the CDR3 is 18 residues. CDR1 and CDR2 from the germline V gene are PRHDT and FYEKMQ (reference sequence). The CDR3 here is CASSLGRRMAGQGNTIYF. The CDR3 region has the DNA TGTGCCAGCAGCTTAGGCCGGCGGATGGCAGGGCAAGGAAACACCATATATTTT.

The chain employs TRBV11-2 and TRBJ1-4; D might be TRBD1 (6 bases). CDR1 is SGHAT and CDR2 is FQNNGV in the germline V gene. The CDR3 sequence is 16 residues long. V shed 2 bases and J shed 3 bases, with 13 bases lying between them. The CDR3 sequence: CASSLPRQAANEKLFF. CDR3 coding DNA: TGTGCCAGCAGCTTACCACGACAGGCCGCTAATGAAAAACTGTTTTTT.

The CDR3 loop is CASSGHLGTGDYNYGYTF. The CDR3 DNA reads TGTGCCAGCAGTGGCCACCTCGGGACAGGCGACTATAACTATGGCTACACCTTC. This sequence joins TRBV25-1 and TRBJ1-2, with 8 bases aligning to TRBD1. Unmatched junction bases numbered 14, after V lost 4 bases and J lost 1 base. Per the germline V gene, CDR1 is MGHDK and CDR2 is SYGVNS. This CDR3 comprises 18 residues.

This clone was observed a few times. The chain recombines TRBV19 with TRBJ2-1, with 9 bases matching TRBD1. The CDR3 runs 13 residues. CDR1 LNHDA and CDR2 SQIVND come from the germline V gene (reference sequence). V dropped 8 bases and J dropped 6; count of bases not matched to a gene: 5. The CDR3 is CASGQGSSNEQFF. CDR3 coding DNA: TGTGCCAGTGGACAGGGGAGTAGCAATGAGCAGTTCTTC.

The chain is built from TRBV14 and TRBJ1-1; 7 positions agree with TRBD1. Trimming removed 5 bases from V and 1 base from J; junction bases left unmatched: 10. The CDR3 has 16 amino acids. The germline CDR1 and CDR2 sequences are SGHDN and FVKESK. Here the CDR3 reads CASSSAGGPGNTEAFF. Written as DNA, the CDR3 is TGTGCCAGCAGCAGTGCAGGGGGGCCGGGGAACACTGAAGCTTTCTTT.

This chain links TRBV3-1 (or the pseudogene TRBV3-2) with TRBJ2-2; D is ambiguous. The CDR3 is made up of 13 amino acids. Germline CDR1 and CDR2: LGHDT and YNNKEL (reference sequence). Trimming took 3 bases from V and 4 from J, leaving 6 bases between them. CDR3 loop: CASSQFLTGELFF. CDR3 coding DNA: TGTGCCAGCAGCCAGTTCCTCACCGGGGAGCTGTTTTTT.

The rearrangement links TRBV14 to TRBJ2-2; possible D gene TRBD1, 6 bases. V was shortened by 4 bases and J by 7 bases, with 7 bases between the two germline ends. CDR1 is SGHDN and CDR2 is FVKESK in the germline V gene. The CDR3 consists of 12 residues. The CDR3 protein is CASSPRGGELFF. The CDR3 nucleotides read TGTGCCAGCAGCCCCAGGGGCGGGGAGCTGTTTTTT.

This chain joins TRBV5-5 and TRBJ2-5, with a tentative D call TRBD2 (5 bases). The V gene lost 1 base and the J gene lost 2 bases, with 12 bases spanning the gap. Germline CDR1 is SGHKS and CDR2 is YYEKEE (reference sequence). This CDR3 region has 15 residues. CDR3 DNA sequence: TGTGCCAGCAGCTTGCTTTGGGGAGAACAAGAGACCCAGTACTTC. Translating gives CASSLLWGEQETQYF.

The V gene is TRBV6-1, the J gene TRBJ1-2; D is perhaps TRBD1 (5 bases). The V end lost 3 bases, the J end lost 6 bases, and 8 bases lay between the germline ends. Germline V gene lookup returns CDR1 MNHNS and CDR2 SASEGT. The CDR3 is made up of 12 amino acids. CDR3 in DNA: TGTGCCAGCAGTGACGGGGGGGATGGCTACACCTTC. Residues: CASSDGGDGYTF.

The CDR3 loop is CASSPQPGQGGKLFF. CDR3 nucleotides: TGTGCCAGTAGTCCACAACCGGGACAGGGGGGAAAACTGTTTTTT. J is TRBJ1-4 and V is TRBV19; 11 positions match TRBD1. CDR1 and CDR2 (germline): LNHDA, SQIVND (reference sequence). The CDR3 totals 15 residues. V was pared by 5 bases and J by 10 bases, with 9 bases of the junction left unmatched. The variable domain in full, completed from reference TRBV19 and TRBJ1-4, reads DGGITQSPKYLFRKEGQNVTLSCEQNLNHDAMYWYRQDPGQGLRLIYYSQIVNDFQKGDIAEGYSVSREKKESFPLTVTSAQKNPTAFYLCASSPQPGQGGKLFFGSGTQLSVL.

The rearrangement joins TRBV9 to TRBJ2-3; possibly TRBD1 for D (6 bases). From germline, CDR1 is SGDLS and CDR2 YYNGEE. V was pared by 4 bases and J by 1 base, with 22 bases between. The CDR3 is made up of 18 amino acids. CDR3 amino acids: CASSSGVRIKVGTDTQYF. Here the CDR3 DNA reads TGTGCCAGCAGCTCAGGGGTCAGGATCAAGGTGGGCACAGATACGCAGTATTTT.

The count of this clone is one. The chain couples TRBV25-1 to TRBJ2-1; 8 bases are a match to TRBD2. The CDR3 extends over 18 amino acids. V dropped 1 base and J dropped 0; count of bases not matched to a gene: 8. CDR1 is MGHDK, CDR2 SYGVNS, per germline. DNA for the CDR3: TGTGCCAGCAGTGAATTCCGAGCGGGGGCCAACTCCTACAATGAGCAGTTCTTC. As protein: CASSEFRAGANSYNEQFF.

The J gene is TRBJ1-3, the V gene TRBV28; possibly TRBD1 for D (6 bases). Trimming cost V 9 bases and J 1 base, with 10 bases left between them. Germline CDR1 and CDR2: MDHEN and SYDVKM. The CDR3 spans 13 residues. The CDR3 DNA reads TGTGCCAGTAACAGGGTTTCTGGAAACACCATATATTTT. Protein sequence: CASNRVSGNTIYF.

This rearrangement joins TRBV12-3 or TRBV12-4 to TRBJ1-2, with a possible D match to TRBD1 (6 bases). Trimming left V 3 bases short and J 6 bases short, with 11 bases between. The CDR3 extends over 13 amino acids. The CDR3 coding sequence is TGTGCCAGCAGTTTTCGGGGGGCGGATGGCTACACCTTC. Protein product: CASSFRGADGYTF.

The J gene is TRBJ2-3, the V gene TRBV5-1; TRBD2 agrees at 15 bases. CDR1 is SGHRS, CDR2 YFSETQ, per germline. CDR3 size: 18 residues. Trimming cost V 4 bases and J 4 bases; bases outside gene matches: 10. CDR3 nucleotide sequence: TGCGCCAGCAGCCCACGGACTAGCGGGGGGGCCGTGTCAGATACGCAGTATTTT. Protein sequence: CASSPRTSGGAVSDTQYF. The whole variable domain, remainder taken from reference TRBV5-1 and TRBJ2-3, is KAGVTQTPRYLIKTRGQQVTLSCSPISGHRSVSWYQQTPGQGLQFLFEYFSETQRNKGNFPGRFSGRQFSNSRSEMNVSTLELGDSALYLCASSPRTSGGAVSDTQYFGPGTRLTVL.

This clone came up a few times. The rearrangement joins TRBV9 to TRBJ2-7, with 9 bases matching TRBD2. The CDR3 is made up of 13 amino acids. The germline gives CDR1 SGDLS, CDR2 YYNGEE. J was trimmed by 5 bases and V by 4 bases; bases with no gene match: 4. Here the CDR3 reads CASSIGTSHEQYF. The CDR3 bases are TGTGCCAGCAGCATAGGGACTAGCCACGAGCAGTACTTC.

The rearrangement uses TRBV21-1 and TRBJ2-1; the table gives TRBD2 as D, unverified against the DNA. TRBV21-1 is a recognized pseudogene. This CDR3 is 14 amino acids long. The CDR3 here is CASSKGSRYNEQFF. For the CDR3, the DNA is TGTGCCAGCAGCAAGGGGAGCCGTTACAATGAGCAGTTCTTC.

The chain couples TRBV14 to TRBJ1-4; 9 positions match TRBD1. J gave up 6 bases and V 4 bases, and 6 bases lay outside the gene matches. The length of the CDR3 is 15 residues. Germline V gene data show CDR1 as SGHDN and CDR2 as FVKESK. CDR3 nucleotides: TGTGCCAGCAGCCGATGGCGGACAGGGGATGAAAAACTGTTTTTT. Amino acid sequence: CASSRWRTGDEKLFF.